Sequencing of this TCR beta chain was carried out in a study of T cells in Graves' hyperthyroidism and ophthalmopathy. TCR beta CDR3 sequences were amplified from RNA transcripts. TCR CDR3 underwent first-round RT-PCR with the HTBI primer set. Each CDR3 protein is one row after TCRdb ran MiXCR on the multiplex PCR reads. The sample lists approximately 690,000 distinct CDR3 sequences, approximately 15% seen once, with around 12% in the top ten. This clonotype occurred many times. The antigen is unknown. Orbital computed tomography, thyroid ultrasound, serum thyroxine and TRAb, and clinical symptoms together informed the diagnoses. An approximately 10 ml volume of fresh peripheral blood provided the PBMCs. Study-wide results and caveats: The blood repertoire included most of the expanded thyroid clonotypes above 0.001. Stable hyperthyroidism was told apart from ophthalmopathy by a model built on 13 V-J features.

Per the germline V gene, CDR1 is DFQATT and CDR2 is SNEGSKA (reference sequence). Trimming removed 3 bases at V and 0 bases at J, with 15 bases between. CDR3 size: 15 residues. This sequence originates from a woman aged 50 to 60 with Graves' ophthalmopathy. V is TRBV20-1 and J is TRBJ2-7; D remains ambiguous. Sequencing used blood. CDR3 residues: CSARPLTSSSYEQYF. CDR3 coding DNA: TGCAGTGCTAGGCCCCTAACCTCCAGCTCCTACGAGCAGTACTTC.